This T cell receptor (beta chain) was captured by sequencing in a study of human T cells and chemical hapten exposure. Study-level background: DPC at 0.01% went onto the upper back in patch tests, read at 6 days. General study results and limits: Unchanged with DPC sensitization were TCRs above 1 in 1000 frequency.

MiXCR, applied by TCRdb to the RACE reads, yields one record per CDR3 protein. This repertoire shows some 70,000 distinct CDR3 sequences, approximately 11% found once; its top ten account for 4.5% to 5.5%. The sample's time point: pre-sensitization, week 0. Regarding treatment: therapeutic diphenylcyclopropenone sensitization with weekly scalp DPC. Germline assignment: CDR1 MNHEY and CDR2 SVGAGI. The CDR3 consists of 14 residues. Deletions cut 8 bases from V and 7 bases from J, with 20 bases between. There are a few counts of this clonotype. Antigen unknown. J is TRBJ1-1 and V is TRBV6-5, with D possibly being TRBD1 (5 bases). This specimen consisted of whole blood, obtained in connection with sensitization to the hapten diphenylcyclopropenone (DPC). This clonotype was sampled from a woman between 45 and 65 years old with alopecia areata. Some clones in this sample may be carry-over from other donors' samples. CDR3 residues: CASRRLGSGDEAFF. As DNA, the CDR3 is TGTGCCAGCCGGCGTCTAGGGTCGGGGGATGAAGCTTTCTTT.